This T cell receptor (beta chain) was profiled in a study of OX40 agonist ivuxolimab in advanced cancers. As for the study more broadly: Ivuxolimab was an agonistic, fully human IgG2 monoclonal antibody directed against OX40 (CD134), a costimulatory receptor. Intravenous ivuxolimab was administered to patients every 2 weeks at six dose levels: 0.01, 0.1, 0.3, 1.5, 3 and 10 mg/kg. Of the roughly 54 patients in dose escalation, 19 had hepatocellular carcinoma, about 15 had melanoma, 9 had renal cell carcinoma and 9 had head and neck cancer. A male proportion of 70% to 90% and a mean age of approximately 55 years, ranging from roughly 23 to 90, were recorded for the dose-escalation cohort. Prior anti-PD-1, anti-PD-L1 or anti-CTLA-4 therapy was permitted, and approximately 41% of dose-escalation patients had received checkpoint inhibitors. Three dose-escalation patients achieved partial responses, one with hepatocellular carcinoma and two with cutaneous melanoma. Peripheral TCRbeta sequencing aimed to test whether ivuxolimab altered TCR sequence diversity and caused clonal T-cell expansion. The paper describes the monotherapy dose-escalation part (N of about 52 patients) of the phase I trial of ivuxolimab.

Genomic DNA was isolated from the sorted cells so that the TCRbeta CDR3 region could be sequenced. TCRbeta CDR3 regions were sequenced using the immunoSEQ Assay. As stored in TCRdb, this immuneACCESS dataset retains in-frame rearrangements with V and J assigned. A fraction of the clones does not appear; measured against another copy, unresolved V genes explain less than half of the discrepancy, and the remainder lacks a known reason. Recorded for this sample are tens of thousands of clones; roughly 89% of them occurred a single time. Of the sample, about 0.3% falls within the top ten clones. This clone was seen a few times. No antigen is known for it. There are no base qualities to consult, and no much larger clone falls within one base. The trial excluded patients who had a history of autoimmune disease or who were on systemic immunosuppression. In every dose cohort, peripheral blood was drawn for TCR sequencing at baseline, cycle 4 day 1, and cycle 7 day 1. Samples came from an open-label, multicenter, first-in-human phase I dose-escalation trial of ivuxolimab. Adults with locally advanced or metastatic melanoma, renal cell carcinoma, hepatocellular carcinoma or head and neck squamous cell carcinoma were enrolled in the trial. Before TCR sequencing, CD4+ and CD8+ T cells were separately sorted from peripheral blood.

The CDR3 goes from the cysteine to the phenylalanine over 13 residues. The read is trimmed to its CDR3 DNA, 39 bases read in frame from base 1. The germline V gene encodes CDR1 MDHEN and CDR2 SYDVKM. V drops 5 bases and J drops 7 bases, leaving 14 bases in between. Overall study outcomes, separate from this receptor: In the 0.1-3.0 mg/kg groups, partial responders were among the patients with the lowest normalized peripheral clonal expansion, particularly in CD8+ T cells. Which antigens the clonally expanded peripheral T cells were specific for was not determined. Low levels of normalized T-cell clonal expansion were also seen in some patients who did not respond. Clonal expansion of both CD4+ and CD8+ blood T cells was observed from baseline to week 6 at doses 0.1 to 3.0 mg/kg. After ivuxolimab, more expanded clones were found on average in CD8+ T cells than in CD4+ T cells.

The source was CD4+ or CD8+ T cells sorted from blood, collected in a trial of the OX40 agonist ivuxolimab. The clonotype was recovered from an adult with an advanced solid tumor such as melanoma, head and neck, liver or kidney cancer. This chain joins TRBV28 to TRBJ1-2; the D gene cannot be named for sure. The CDR3 in this case is CASSPLRKGGYTF. The DNA reads as follows: TGTGCCAGCAGTCCCCTGCGTAAGGGTGGCTACACCTTC.